This T cell receptor (beta chain) comes out of a study of blood T cell repertoires in COVID-19. Study-wide context: T cells, B-cell-depleted T cells, or PBMCs supplied cDNA or gDNA.

The germline CDR1 and CDR2 sequences are MNHEY and SMNVEV (reference sequence). This CDR3 has 14 residues. The J segment lost 5 bases and the V segment lost 2 bases, leaving 6 bases of the junction unmatched. Method: immunoSEQ multiplex PCR; TCRdb's copy keeps in-frame clones and lacks some. There are 400,000 to 450,000 clones in the sample; roughly 89% occur only once, and more than 0.7% lies in the top ten. Material: peripheral blood. This sequence joins TRBV27 and TRBJ2-7; 7 nucleotides line up with TRBD2. This receptor was taken from a man between 18 and 35 years old with COVID-19, enrolled during active disease. The CDR3 DNA reads TGTGCCAGCAGTTTAATCAGCGGGGCCCACGAGCAGTACTTC. Translation gives CASSLISGAHEQYF.